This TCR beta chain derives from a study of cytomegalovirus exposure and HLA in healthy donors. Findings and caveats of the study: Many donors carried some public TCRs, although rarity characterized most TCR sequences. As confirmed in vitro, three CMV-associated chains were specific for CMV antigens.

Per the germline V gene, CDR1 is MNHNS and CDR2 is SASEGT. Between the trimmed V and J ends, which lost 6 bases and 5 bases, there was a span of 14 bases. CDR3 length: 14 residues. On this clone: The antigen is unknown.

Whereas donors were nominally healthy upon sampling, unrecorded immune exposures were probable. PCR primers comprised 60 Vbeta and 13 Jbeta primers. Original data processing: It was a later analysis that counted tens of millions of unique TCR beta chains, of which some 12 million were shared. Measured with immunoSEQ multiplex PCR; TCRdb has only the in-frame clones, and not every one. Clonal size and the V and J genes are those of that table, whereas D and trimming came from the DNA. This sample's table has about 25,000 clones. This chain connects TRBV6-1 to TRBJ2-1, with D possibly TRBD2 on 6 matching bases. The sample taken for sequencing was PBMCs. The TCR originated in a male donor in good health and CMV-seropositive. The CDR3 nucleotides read TGTGCCAGCAGGGCGAGGACTAACGACAATGAGCAGTTCTTC. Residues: CASRARTNDNEQFF.